These T cell receptor beta chains were read from a single sample in a study of OX40 agonist ivuxolimab in advanced cancers. Some clones are missing from TCRdb's copy, which holds only in-frame ones; the method was immunoSEQ multiplex PCR. The repertoire holds roughly 36,000 clones, about four fifths seen once, with 1.5% to 2% in the top ten. The sequencing used CD4+ or CD8+ T cells sorted from blood, collected in a trial of the OX40 agonist ivuxolimab. Every receptor here comes from an adult with an advanced solid tumor such as melanoma, head and neck, liver or kidney cancer. Each CDR3 is given with its conserved first and last residue. A D gene is named only where the DNA matches it firmly. Rows may omit the clone size; those that give it use once, few, many or a size class.

D | size | J | V | DNA | CDR3
TRBD1 | - | TRBJ1-4 | TRBV7-9 | TGTGCCAGCAGCTTAAATGCCGGGACAGCAAATGAAAAACTGTTTTTT | CASSLNAGTANEKLFF
- | - | TRBJ1-6 | TRBV6-1 | TGTGCCAGCAGTGAAAGACAGTATAATTCACCCCTCCACTTT | CASSERQYNSPLHF
- | - | TRBJ1-1 | TRBV19 | TGTGCCAGTAGTATATTTGGGGGGAACACTGAAGCTTTCTTT | CASSIFGGNTEAFF
- | - | TRBJ2-3 | TRBV28 | TGTGCCAGCAGTTCCTTGGGGCTCACAGATACGCAGTATTTT | CASSSLGLTDTQYF
TRBD2 | - | TRBJ2-1 | TRBV9 | TGTGCCAAAACTAGCGGGGGGCCACTCAATGAGCAGTTCTTC | CAKTSGGPLNEQFF
TRBD1 | - | TRBJ2-7 | TRBV5-6 | TGTGCCAGCAGCTTTCCCGGGACAGGGGGCTGGGAGCAGTACTTC | CASSFPGTGGWEQYF
- | - | TRBJ1-5 | TRBV28 | TGTGCCAGCAGTTTTTTGACAAGCAATCAGCCCCAGCATTTT | CASSFLTSNQPQHF
- | - | TRBJ2-1 | TRBV10-3 | TGTGCCACTACACTATACAATGAGCAGTTCTTC | CATTLYNEQFF
- | - | TRBJ2-3 | TRBV6-1 | TGTGCCAGCAGAGCCTCAGGGGATACGCAGTATTTT | CASRASGDTQYF
- | few | TRBJ1-1 | TRBV11-2 | TGTGCCAGCAGCGGACAGATGAACACTGAAGCTTTCTTT | CASSGQMNTEAFF
- | - | TRBJ1-1 | TRBV2 | TGTGCCAGCAGCGTGAACACTGAAGCTTTCTTT | CASSVNTEAFF
TRBD1 | - | TRBJ2-2 | TRBV7-9 | TGTGCCAGCCGGGGACAGGCTAACACCGGGGAGCTGTTTTTT | CASRGQANTGELFF
TRBD1 | - | TRBJ2-5 | TRBV6-6 | TGTGCCAGCAGGGGGACAGGAGAGTGGGAGACCCAGTACTTC | CASRGTGEWETQYF